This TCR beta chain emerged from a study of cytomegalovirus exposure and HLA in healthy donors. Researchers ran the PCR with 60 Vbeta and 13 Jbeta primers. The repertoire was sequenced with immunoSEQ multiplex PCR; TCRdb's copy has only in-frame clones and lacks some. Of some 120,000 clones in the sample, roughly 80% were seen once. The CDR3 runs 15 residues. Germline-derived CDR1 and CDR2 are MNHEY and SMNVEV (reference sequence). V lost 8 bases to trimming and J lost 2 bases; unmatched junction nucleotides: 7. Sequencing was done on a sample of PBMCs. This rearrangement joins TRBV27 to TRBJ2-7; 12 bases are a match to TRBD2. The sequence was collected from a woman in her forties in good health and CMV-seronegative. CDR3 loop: CASGTRTSGTYEQYF. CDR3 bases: TGTGCCAGCGGTACCAGGACTAGCGGGACCTACGAGCAGTACTTC.